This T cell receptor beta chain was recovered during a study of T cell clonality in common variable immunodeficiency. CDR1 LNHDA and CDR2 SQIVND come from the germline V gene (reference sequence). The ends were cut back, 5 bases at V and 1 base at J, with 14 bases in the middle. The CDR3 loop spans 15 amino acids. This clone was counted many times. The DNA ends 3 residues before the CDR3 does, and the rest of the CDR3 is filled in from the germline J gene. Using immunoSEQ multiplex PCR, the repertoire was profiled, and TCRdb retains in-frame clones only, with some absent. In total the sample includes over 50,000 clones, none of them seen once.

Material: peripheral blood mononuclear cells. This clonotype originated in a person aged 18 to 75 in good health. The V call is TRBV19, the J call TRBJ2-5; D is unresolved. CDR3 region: CASSGNARSQETQYF. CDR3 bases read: TGTGCCAGTAGTGGCAATGCGCGGAGCCAAGAGACC. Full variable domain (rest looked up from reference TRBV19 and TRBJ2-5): DGGITQSPKYLFRKEGQNVTLSCEQNLNHDAMYWYRQDPGQGLRLIYYSQIVNDFQKGDIAEGYSVSREKKESFPLTVTSAQKNPTAFYLCASSGNARSQETQYFGPGTRLLVL.